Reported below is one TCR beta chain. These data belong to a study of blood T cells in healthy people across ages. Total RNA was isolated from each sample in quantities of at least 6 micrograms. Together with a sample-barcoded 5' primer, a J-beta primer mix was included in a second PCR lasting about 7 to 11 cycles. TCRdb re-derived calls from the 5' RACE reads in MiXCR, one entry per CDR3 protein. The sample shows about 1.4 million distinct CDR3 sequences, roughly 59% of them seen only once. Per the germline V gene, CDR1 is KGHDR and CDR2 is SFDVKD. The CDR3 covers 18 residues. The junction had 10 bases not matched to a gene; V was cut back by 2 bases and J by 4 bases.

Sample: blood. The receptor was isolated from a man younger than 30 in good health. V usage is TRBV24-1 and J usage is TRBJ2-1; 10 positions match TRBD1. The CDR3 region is CATSDSGTGTGVYNEQFF. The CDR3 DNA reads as TGTGCCACCAGTGATTCGGGGACCGGGACAGGGGTATACAATGAGCAGTTCTTC.